The 18 T cell receptor beta chains below come from one sample, sequenced in a study of identical twins. TCRdb re-derived calls from the 5' RACE reads in MiXCR, one entry per CDR3 protein. The data hold 510,000 or so distinct CDR3 sequences, with over 12% observed a single time. This same sample was also part of a study on yellow fever vaccine responses in identical twins.

The sample comprised CD4+ T cells sorted from blood. Receptors were obtained from a woman in her late teens or twenties in good health.

This clonotype has more than one count but fewer than ten. This CDR3 is CASSLQAMYTDTQYF. CDR3 DNA sequence: TGTGCCAGCTCATTACAGGCGATGTACACAGATACGCAGTATTTT. The rearrangement joins TRBV5-6 to TRBJ2-3; D perhaps matches TRBD1 (5 bases). Per germline, CDR1 SGHDT and CDR2 YYEEEE. V shed 7 bases and J shed 2 bases, with 17 bases lying between them. The length of the CDR3 is 15 residues.

The chain links TRBV7-9 to TRBJ2-1, with 10 bases fitting TRBD2. Germline V CDR1 and CDR2: SEHNR, FQNEAQ (reference sequence). The V and J ends lost 5 bases and 7 bases, in that order; junction bases with no gene match: 8. This CDR3 region has 15 residues. CDR3 amino acids: CASSRAGGHRNEQFF. The DNA for the CDR3 is TGTGCCAGCAGCCGAGCGGGGGGGCATAGGAATGAGCAGTTCTTC.

This clonotype has more than one count but fewer than ten. The J gene is TRBJ1-1, the V gene TRBV5-1; no firm D call. The germline V gene encodes CDR1 SGHRS and CDR2 YFSETQ. V lost 0 bases to trimming and J lost 8 bases, with 11 bases between them. There are 13 residues in the CDR3. CDR3 nucleotides: TGCGCCAGCAGCTTGGATTGGACGGAAGAAGCTTTCTTT. Its protein product is CASSLDWTEEAFF.

This clonotype has a handful of counts. The rearrangement links TRBV2 to TRBJ2-1; tentative D call: TRBD2 (5 bases). The CDR3 totals 14 residues. Germline CDR1 and CDR2: SNHLY and FYNNEI. The V end was cut by 4 bases, the J end by 4 bases, with 11 bases between. CDR3 amino acids: CASSAPTGYNEQFF. The CDR3 DNA sequence: TGTGCCAGCAGTGCCCCAACGGGGTACAATGAGCAGTTCTTC.

Of note for this clonotype: This may come from a read error, since a much larger clone is one base off. This chain connects TRBV5-1 to TRBJ2-1; possibly TRBD2 for D (6 bases). CDR3 length equals 13 residues. CDR1 and CDR2 (germline): SGHRS, YFSETQ. Trimming removed 0 bases at V and 5 bases at J, with 6 bases between. The CDR3 loop reads CASSLGGDNEQFF. DNA for the CDR3: TGCGCCAGCAGCTTGGGGGGGGACAATGAGCAGTTCTTC.

This clonotype was recorded a few times. The chain uses TRBV5-5 and TRBJ2-5; no clear D. With 4 bases removed from V and 4 bases from J, the gap between germline ends came to 8 bases. Germline V gives CDR1 SGHKS, CDR2 YYEKEE (reference sequence). The CDR3 has 12 residues. CDR3 in amino acids: CASSPILETQYF. Written as DNA, the CDR3 is TGTGCCAGCAGCCCTATCCTAGAGACCCAGTACTTC.

The chain recombines TRBV9 with TRBJ2-3, with a tentative D call TRBD1 (7 bases). V was pared by 7 bases and J by 5 bases, with 14 bases between. From germline, CDR1 is SGDLS and CDR2 YYNGEE. The CDR3 totals 13 residues. CDR3 loop: CASGGTVKDTQYF. The CDR3 coding sequence is TGTGCCAGCGGGGGGACAGTAAAAGATACGCAGTATTTT.

The rearrangement uses TRBV11-2 and TRBJ2-2, with 11 bases fitting TRBD2. Germline CDR1 and CDR2: SGHAT and FQNNGV. The CDR3 spans 16 residues. The V segment lost 9 bases and the J segment 5 bases; nucleotides outside the gene matches: 11. The CDR3 DNA is TGTGCCAGTCAGACTAGCGGGGCCGGTCGGACCGGGGAGCTGTTTTTT. Protein product: CASQTSGAGRTGELFF.

This sequence joins TRBV6-1 and TRBJ1-5; D unclear. The CDR3 covers 14 residues. The germline gives CDR1 MNHNS, CDR2 SASEGT. Trimming left V 4 bases short and J 4 bases short, with 11 bases between. CDR3 nucleotides: TGTGCCAGCAGTGCGTCGGGCGCGAATCAGCCCCAGCATTTT. Translated: CASSASGANQPQHF.

The rearrangement joins TRBV12-3 or TRBV12-4 to TRBJ2-3; no clear D gene. The CDR3 runs 15 residues. The V end was cut by 1 base, the J end by 1 base, with 9 bases between. The CDR3 bases are TGTGCCAGCAGTTTAGGGGCGACCGGCACAGATACGCAGTATTTT. Translated, it gives CASSLGATGTDTQYF.

The table lists this clonotype with a few counts. This chain connects TRBV5-6 to TRBJ2-2; 9 bases are shared with TRBD1. This CDR3 is built from 15 residues. V dropped 3 bases and J dropped 4; count of bases not matched to a gene: 4. From germline, CDR1 is SGHDT and CDR2 YYEEEE. This CDR3 is CASSWDRAGTGELFF. The DNA of the CDR3 is TGTGCCAGCAGCTGGGACAGGGCGGGCACCGGGGAGCTGTTTTTT.

This clonotype was detected only a few times. The chain is built from TRBV20-1 and TRBJ2-1, with 8 bases aligning to TRBD2. V was clipped by 2 bases and J by 3 bases; unmatched bases: 6. CDR1 and CDR2 (germline): DFQATT, SNEGSKA (reference sequence). This CDR3 is 15 amino acids long. CDR3 coding DNA: TGCAGTGCTAGAACCATTCGGGGGGGCTACAATGAGCAGTTCTTC. Translation gives CSARTIRGGYNEQFF.

Ten or more counts support this clonotype. The chain combines TRBV7-3 with TRBJ1-2, with 9 bases matching TRBD1. Germline V gene sequence: CDR1 SGHTA, CDR2 FQGTGA. With V trimmed by 4 bases and J by 6 bases, 6 bases remained unmatched. CDR3 size: 14 residues. CDR3 bases: TGTGCCAGCAGCTCCGGGACAGGGACCCATGGCTACACCTTC. Translated, it gives CASSSGTGTHGYTF.

This clonotype was seen more than once but under ten times. The chain has TRBV29-1 and TRBJ2-1, with a weak D call TRBD1 (5 bases). The V gene lost 7 bases and the J gene lost 2 bases, with 12 bases spanning the gap. From germline, CDR1 is SQVTM and CDR2 ANQGSEA. The CDR3 extends over 13 amino acids. Written as DNA, the CDR3 is TGCAGCGCCCCCAGGGATCCCTACAATGAGCAGTTCTTC. Translating gives CSAPRDPYNEQFF.

This clonotype was counted a few times. The gene calls are TRBV29-1 and TRBJ1-2, with 7 positions matching TRBD1. Unmatched junction bases numbered 9, after V lost 7 bases and J lost 4 bases. The CDR3 totals 13 residues. Germline V gene data show CDR1 as SQVTM and CDR2 as ANQGSEA. The CDR3 spells CSAQMGQFYGYTF. CDR3 in DNA: TGCAGCGCCCAAATGGGACAGTTCTATGGCTACACCTTC. The full variable domain, with the rest looked up from reference TRBV29-1 and TRBJ1-2, is SAVISQKPSRDICQRGTSLTIQCQVDSQVTMMFWYRQQPGQSLTLIATANQGSEATYESGFVIDKFPISRPNLTFSTLTVSNMSPEDSSIYLCSAQMGQFYGYTFGSGTRLTVV.

Ten or more counts support this clonotype. This chain uses TRBV20-1 with TRBJ2-1; D possibly corresponds to TRBD2 (5 bases). There are 14 residues in the CDR3. The germline V gene encodes CDR1 DFQATT and CDR2 SNEGSKA (reference sequence). Trimming cost V 6 bases and J 3 bases, with 15 bases left between them. The CDR3 region has the DNA TGCAGTGCCGAGATGAAGCGGTACTACAATGAGCAGTTCTTC. Protein product: CSAEMKRYYNEQFF.

The chain carries TRBV11-2 and TRBJ2-7; 7 bases match TRBD2. V shed 2 bases, J shed 0 bases, and the junction held 10 bases outside the gene matches. Per the germline V gene, CDR1 is SGHAT and CDR2 is FQNNGV. CDR3 length: 17 residues. The CDR3 coding sequence is TGTGCCAGCAGCTTATCGGGGCTAGCGGTAAGCTCCTACGAGCAGTACTTC. This codes for CASSLSGLAVSSYEQYF.

The gene calls are TRBV5-1 and TRBJ2-1, with TRBD1 as a possible D gene (5 bases). CDR1 and CDR2 from the germline V gene are SGHRS and YFSETQ. Trimming removed 4 bases at V and 6 bases at J, with 8 bases between. The CDR3 spans 12 residues. DNA for the CDR3: TGCGCCAGCAGCCGAGACAGCAATGAGCAGTTCTTC. Translation gives CASSRDSNEQFF. The complete variable domain, with remaining parts taken from reference TRBV5-1 and TRBJ2-1, reads KAGVTQTPRYLIKTRGQQVTLSCSPISGHRSVSWYQQTPGQGLQFLFEYFSETQRNKGNFPGRFSGRQFSNSRSEMNVSTLELGDSALYLCASSRDSNEQFFGPGTRLTVL.